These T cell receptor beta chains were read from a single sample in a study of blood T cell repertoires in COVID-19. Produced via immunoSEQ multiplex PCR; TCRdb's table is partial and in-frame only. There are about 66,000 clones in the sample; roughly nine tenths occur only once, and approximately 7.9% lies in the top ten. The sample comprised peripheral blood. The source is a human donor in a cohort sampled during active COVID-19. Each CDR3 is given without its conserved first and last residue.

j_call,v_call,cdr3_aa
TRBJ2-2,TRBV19,ASSILTFSAPGELF
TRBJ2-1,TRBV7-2,ASSSRLAGGLNNEQF
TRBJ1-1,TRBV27,ASSSLGQEAF
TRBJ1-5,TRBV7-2,ASSLEYSSNQPQH
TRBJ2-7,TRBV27,ASSLGQLSYEQY
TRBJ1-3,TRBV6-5,ATGLTSGNTIY
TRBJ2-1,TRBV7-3,ASSYSGGSYNEQF
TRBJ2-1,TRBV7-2,ASTQPGLYNEQF
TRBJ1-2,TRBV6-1,ASSDSYGYT
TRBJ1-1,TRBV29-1,SVVRTAEAF
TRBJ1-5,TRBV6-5,ASRRDSSNQPQH
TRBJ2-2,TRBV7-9,ASSGRGSNTGELF
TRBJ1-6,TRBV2,ASTHDSRSYNSPLH
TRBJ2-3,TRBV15,ATSRDAGGRAATQY
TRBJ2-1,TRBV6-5,ASSRLAGVNDEQF
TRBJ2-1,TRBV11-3,ASSSPGTLNEQF
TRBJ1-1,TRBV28,ASSLGGGGTEAF
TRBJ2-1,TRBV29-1,SAHAGQGNEQF
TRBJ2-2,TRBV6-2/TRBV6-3,ASSLGRNTGELF
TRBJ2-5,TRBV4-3,ASSPIAGSRETQY
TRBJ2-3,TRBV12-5,ASGLDVNSDTQY
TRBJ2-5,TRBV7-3,ASSLSGGLQETQY
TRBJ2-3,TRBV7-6,ASSLVAGVTDTQY
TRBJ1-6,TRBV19,ASSNRQGGNSPLH
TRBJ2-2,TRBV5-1,ASSLRRGDTGELF
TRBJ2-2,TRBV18,ASSTQGAGTGELF
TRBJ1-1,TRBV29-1,SVLDRGTEAF
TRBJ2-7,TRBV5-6,ASSLVRQGDNYEQY
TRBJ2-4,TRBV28,ASSTLAKNIQY
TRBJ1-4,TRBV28,ASSTTEFNEKLF
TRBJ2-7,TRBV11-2,ASSLIRLAESERAEQY
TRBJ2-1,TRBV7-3,ASSLDYSSGEQF
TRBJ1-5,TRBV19,ASQEGRGRNQPQH
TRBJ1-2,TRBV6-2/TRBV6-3,ASSPRGGANYGYT
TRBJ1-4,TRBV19,ASTAYRGRGEKLF
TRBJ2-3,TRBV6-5,ASRRTANSDTQY
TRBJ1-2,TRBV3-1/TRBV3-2,ASQGTFYGYT
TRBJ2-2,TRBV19,ATRPPTSGTGELF
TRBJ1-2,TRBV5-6,ASSLEVVGVRVGLRGYT
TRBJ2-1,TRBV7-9,ASSFGGGNYNEQF
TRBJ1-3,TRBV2,ASSRPGPGNTIY
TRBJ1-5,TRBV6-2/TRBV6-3,ASSLTQGYQPQH
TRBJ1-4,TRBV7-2,ASRSGAANEKLF
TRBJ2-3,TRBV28,ASSFPSTDTQY
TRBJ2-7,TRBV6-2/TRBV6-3,ASSYNSQRGY
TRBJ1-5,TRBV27,ASSSRRDEPQH
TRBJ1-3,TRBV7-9,ASSLTLRLEGNTIY
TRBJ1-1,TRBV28,ASSSGIREAF
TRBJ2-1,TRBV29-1,SGSLAGGPLHEQF
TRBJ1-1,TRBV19,ASSIRGRPPEAF
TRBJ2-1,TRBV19,ASCQDREGYNEQF
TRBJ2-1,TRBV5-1,ASSELAGGDEQF
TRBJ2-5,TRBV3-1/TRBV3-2,ASSPTPRELEETQY
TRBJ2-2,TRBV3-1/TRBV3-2,ASSPRDSSNTGELF